The clone carrying this T cell receptor beta chain has a count of ten or more. The genes are named according to mouse. The CDR3 end lies 4 residues beyond the end of the read and is filled in from the germline J gene. This specimen comes from a study of CD8+ T cells in alopecia areata. Reverse transcription of extracted RNA yielded cDNA, which provided the sequencing template. Sequenced by immunoSEQ multiplex PCR; TCRdb stores in-frame clones only, minus some. The sample was found to contain 2,500 to 3,500 clones, and every one recurs. The sample's time point: mouse skin 3 weeks after grafting. Germline CDR1 and CDR2: NNHNN and SYGAGS (reference sequence). Trimming cost V 5 bases and J 1 base, with 8 bases left between them. The CDR3 runs to 13 residues.

Sequencing used skin, obtained at week 3. This chain links TRBV13-2 with TRBJ2-4, with a possible D match to TRBD2 (6 bases). The receptor's source is a C3H/HeJ mouse with alopecia areata. For this strain, the MHC haplotype corresponds to H2-k. CDR3 DNA, as far as it was read: TGTGCCAGCGGCGGACTGTGTCAAAAC. It encodes CASGGLCQN. The CDR3 in full is CASGGLCQNTLYF.